The T cell receptor beta chain under discussion was sequenced for a study of blood T cell repertoires in COVID-19. Looking at the study overall: The cDNA or gDNA used as material had been derived from T cells, B-cell-depleted T cells, or PBMCs.

Data came from immunoSEQ multiplex PCR; TCRdb stores just in-frame clones and leaves some out. There are approximately 250,000 clones in the sample; 88% occur only once, and around 2% lies in the top ten. This clone showed up just a few times. The germline gives CDR1 SGHTA, CDR2 FQGNSA. Trimming pared 6 bases from V and 4 bases from J, leaving 18 bases between. The CDR3 length is 16 residues. The chain links TRBV7-2 to TRBJ2-2; D might be TRBD2 (5 bases). The source of this sequence is a woman in her fifties or sixties in a cohort exposed to, infected with or recovered from COVID-19 (not recorded which). The specimen was PBMCs or T cells enriched from blood (not recorded which). CDR3 DNA sequence: TGTGCCAGCAGGCGGACTCTATACGCCGCCACCGGGGAGCTGTTTTTT. As protein: CASRRTLYAATGELFF. Full variable domain (outside the CDR3, taken from reference TRBV7-2 and TRBJ2-2): GAGVSQSPSNKVTEKGKDVELRCDPISGHTALYWYRQSLGQGLEFLIYFQGNSAPDKSGLPSDRFSAERTGGSVSTLTIQRTQQEDSAVYLCASRRTLYAATGELFFGEGSRLTVL.